Following are 8 T cell receptor beta chains from one sample sequenced in a study of beta chain features in type 1 diabetes. Findings of the study overall: Moderate yet significant TCRB CDR3 shortening was seen in Type 1 diabetes patients in all four CD4+ subsets.

Their cognate antigens are unknown. TCRB transcripts that were expressed got sequenced, as all of the isolated RNA had been reverse transcribed. The repertoire was sequenced with immunoSEQ multiplex PCR; TCRdb's copy has only in-frame clones and lacks some. The sample includes 680,000 or so clones, 13% of them seen just once. The source material was naive CD4+ T cells from blood. The source of these receptors is a man younger than 30 with type 1 diabetes.

The rearrangement uses TRBV6-5 and TRBJ2-5; tentatively, D is TRBD1 (5 bases). Germline lookup yields CDR1 MNHEY and CDR2 SVGAGI. V shed 2 bases and J shed 2 bases, with 9 bases lying between them. This CDR3 comprises 14 residues. In DNA, the CDR3 is TGTGCCAGCAGTTACGGGGCAGCTCAAGAGACCCAGTACTTC. Translation: CASSYGAAQETQYF.

Points on this clone: Within the sample, other DNA sequences also encode this same CDR3. The gene calls are TRBV7-9 and TRBJ1-3, with D unresolved. With 6 bases removed from V and 0 bases from J, the gap between germline ends came to 12 bases. The germline gives CDR1 SEHNR, CDR2 FQNEAQ (reference sequence). The CDR3 consists of 15 residues. In DNA form, the CDR3 reads TGTGCCAGCAGTCCGGGCCAGAGCTCTGGAAACACCATATATTTT. Encoded protein: CASSPGQSSGNTIYF.

This clone was detected only a few times. The chain has TRBV19 and TRBJ1-5; a possible D gene is TRBD1 (6 bases). CDR1 is LNHDA, CDR2 SQIVND, per germline (reference sequence). This CDR3 region has 14 residues. The ends were cut back, 3 bases at V and 4 bases at J, with 10 bases in the middle. CDR3 coding DNA: TGTGCCAGTAGTATGCCGACAGGTAATCAGCCCCAGCATTTT. Protein product: CASSMPTGNQPQHF.

This clone came up a few times. This CDR3 is CSATQDGYTF. The CDR3 DNA sequence: TGCAGTGCCACCCAGGATGGCTACACCTTC. The J gene is TRBJ1-2, the V gene TRBV20-1; the D is unclear. The CDR3 has 10 amino acids. With 6 bases removed from V and 6 bases from J, the gap between germline ends came to 8 bases. CDR1 is DFQATT, CDR2 SNEGSKA, per germline (reference sequence).

The rearrangement uses TRBV30 and TRBJ1-2, with D maybe TRBD1 (5 bases). V lost 0 bases, J lost 4 bases, and 18 bases lay in between. CDR1 and CDR2 (germline): GTSNPN, SVGIG (reference sequence). This CDR3 is built from 16 residues. The CDR3, as DNA: TGTGCCTGGAGTGTTACCGGGGCACAGCTATCCTATGGCTACACCTTC. Translation: CAWSVTGAQLSYGYTF.

This clone turned up a few times. The same CDR3 arises from other DNA sequences in this sample as well. V gene TRBV2 combines with J gene TRBJ2-5, with D uncertain. The germline V and J ends were trimmed by 1 base and 4 bases, with 7 bases remaining between them. The germline CDR1 and CDR2 sequences are SNHLY and FYNNEI. CDR3 length: 13 amino acids. The CDR3 DNA sequence: TGTGCCAGCAGTGAAGGGGGTGCAGAGACCCAGTACTTC. Encoded protein: CASSEGGAETQYF.

The rearrangement uses TRBV4-1 and TRBJ1-1; TRBD1 aligns across 7 bases. Germline V gene data show CDR1 as MGHRA and CDR2 as YSYEKL. This CDR3 contains 16 residues. With V trimmed by 1 base and J by 0 bases, 5 bases remained unmatched. The CDR3 loop reads CASSQASGTVNTEAFF. The CDR3 DNA reads as TGCGCCAGCAGCCAAGCTTCCGGGACAGTGAACACTGAAGCTTTCTTT.

V usage is TRBV7-8 and J usage is TRBJ1-5, with D perhaps TRBD1 (6 bases). Germline values: CDR1 SGHVS, CDR2 FQNEAQ. Deletions cut 4 bases from V and 4 bases from J, with 11 bases between. The CDR3 is 14 amino acids. This CDR3 is CASSSGQRNQPQHF. The CDR3 bases are TGTGCCAGCAGCTCTGGACAGAGAAATCAGCCCCAGCATTTT.